This TCR beta chain was identified during a study of blood T cell repertoires in COVID-19 (dated by TCRdb to the early 2020s). As for the study more broadly: Collaborator samples came from the United States, Italy and Spain and covered acute and convalescent phases of COVID-19. The prospective study material was composed of cDNA or gDNA derived from T cells, B-cell-depleted T cells, or PBMCs. Deeply sampled blood TCRbeta repertoires from subjects exposed to, actively infected with, or recovered from COVID-19 were included in the dataset. A freely available public database, intended as a resource for researchers studying the immune response to SARS-CoV-2, is where the repertoires were released. Samples came from the ongoing ImmuneRACE study (first 160 participants) plus 1,254 subjects from 6 global collaborators. Sample metadata almost always included a de-identified subject ID, COVID-19 status, age in years and sex. Where available, HLA class I and class II types were taken from metadata supplied by the sample provider and were not determined by assay-based typing. Points the paper makes about the study in general: The quantity of clinical and demographic metadata differed by source and by participant and was supplied without curation.

TCRbeta CDR3 regions were amplified from genomic DNA by means of the immunoSEQ Assay, a bias-controlled multiplex PCR. Per the original workflow: Within the assay, amplification of reference gene primers was used to estimate how many nucleated cells each sample contained. To quantify the absolute abundance of each unique TCRbeta CDR3 rearrangement, sequence reads were collapsed and filtered. For each sample, productive Simpson clonality was calculated by taking the square root of Simpson's diversity index across productive rearrangements. This immuneACCESS table, as held by TCRdb, lists in-frame sequences with V and J called but not all clones. Of the missing ones, under half trace to an unresolved V gene in checked studies; the others have no known cause. The V and J calls and clone size come from that table; D and trimming were worked out from the DNA. The sample table holds 200,000 to 250,000 clones, of which 82% were seen once. The ten top clones hold around 8% of the sample.

This clone came up a few times. No cognate antigen has been identified for it. No per-base quality is available; no much larger clone lies one base away. One collaborating source in Seattle enrolled patients during active infection and followed them longitudinally through the course of disease. Whole blood was collected in K2EDTA tubes by collaborating institutions according to the institutions' own protocols. For TCRbeta analysis, collaborator samples were shipped as frozen whole blood, as isolated PBMCs, or as DNA extracted from either sample type. The germline V and J ends show losses of 2 bases and 4 bases respectively, and no gene match explains 5 bases of the junction. The germline V gene encodes CDR1 SGHKS and CDR2 YYEKEE (reference sequence). Taken from cysteine to phenylalanine, the CDR3 has 14 residues. The DNA shown is the 42-base CDR3, in frame from base 1.

The receptor was derived from a woman of 80 years or more with COVID-19, enrolled during active disease. The material sequenced was peripheral blood. The chain joins TRBV5-5 to TRBJ1-2; TRBD1 agrees with 7 junctional bases. The nucleotide sequence is TGTGCCAGCAGCTTTGTGACAGGGAGCTATGGCTACACCTTC. It translates to CASSFVTGSYGYTF.